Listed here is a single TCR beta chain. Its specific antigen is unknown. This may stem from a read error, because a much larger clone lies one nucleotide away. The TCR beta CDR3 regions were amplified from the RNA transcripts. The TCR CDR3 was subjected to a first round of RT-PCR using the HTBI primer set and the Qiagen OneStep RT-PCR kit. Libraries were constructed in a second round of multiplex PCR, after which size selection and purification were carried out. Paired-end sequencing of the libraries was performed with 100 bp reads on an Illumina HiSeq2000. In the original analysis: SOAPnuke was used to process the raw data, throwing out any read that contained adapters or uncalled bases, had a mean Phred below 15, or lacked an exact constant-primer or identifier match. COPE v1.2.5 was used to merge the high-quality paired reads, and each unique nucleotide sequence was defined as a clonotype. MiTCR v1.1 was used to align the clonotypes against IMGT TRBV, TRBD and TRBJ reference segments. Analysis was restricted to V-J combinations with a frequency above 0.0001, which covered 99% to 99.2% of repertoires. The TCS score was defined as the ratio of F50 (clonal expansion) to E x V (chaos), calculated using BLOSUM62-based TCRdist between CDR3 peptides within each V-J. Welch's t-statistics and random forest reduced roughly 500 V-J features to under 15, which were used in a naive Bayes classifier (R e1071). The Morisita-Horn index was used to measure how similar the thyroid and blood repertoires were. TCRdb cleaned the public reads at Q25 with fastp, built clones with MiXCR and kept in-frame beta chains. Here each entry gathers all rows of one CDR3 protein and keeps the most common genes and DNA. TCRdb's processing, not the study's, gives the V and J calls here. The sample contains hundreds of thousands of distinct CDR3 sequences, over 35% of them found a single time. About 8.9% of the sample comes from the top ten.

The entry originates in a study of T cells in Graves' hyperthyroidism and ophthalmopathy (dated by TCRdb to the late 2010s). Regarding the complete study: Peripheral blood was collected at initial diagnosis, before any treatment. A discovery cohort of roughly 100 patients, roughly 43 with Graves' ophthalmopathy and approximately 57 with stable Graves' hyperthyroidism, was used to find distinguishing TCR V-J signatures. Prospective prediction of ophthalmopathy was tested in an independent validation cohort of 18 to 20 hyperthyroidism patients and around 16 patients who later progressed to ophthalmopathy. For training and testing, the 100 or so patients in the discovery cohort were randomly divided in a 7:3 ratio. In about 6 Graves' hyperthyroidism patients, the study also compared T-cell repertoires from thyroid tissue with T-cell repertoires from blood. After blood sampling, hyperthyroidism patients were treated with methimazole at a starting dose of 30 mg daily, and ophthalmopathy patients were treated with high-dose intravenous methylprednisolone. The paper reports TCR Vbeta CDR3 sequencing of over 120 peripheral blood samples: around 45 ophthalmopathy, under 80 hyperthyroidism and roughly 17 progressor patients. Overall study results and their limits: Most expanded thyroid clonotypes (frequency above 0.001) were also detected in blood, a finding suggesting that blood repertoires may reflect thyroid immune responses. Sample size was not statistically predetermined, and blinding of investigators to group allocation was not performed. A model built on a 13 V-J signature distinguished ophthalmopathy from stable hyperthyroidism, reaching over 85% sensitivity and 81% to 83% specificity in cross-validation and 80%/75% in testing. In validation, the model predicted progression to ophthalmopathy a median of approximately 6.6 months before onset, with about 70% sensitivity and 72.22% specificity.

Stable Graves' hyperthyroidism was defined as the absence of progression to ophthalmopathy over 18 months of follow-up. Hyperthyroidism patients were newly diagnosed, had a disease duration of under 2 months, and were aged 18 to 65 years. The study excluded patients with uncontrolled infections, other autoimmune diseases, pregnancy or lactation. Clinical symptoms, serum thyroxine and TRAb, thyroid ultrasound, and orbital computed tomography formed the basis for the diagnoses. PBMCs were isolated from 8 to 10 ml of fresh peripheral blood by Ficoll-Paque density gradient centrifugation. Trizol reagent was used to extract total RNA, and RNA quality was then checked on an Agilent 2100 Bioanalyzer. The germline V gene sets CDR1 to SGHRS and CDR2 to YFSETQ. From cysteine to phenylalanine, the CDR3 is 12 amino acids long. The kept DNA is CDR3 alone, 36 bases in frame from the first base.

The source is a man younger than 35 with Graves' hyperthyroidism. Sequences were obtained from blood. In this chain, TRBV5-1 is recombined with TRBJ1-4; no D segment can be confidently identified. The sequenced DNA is TGTGCCAGCAGCCGGAACAATGAAAAACTGCTTTTT. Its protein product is CASSRNNEKLLF.